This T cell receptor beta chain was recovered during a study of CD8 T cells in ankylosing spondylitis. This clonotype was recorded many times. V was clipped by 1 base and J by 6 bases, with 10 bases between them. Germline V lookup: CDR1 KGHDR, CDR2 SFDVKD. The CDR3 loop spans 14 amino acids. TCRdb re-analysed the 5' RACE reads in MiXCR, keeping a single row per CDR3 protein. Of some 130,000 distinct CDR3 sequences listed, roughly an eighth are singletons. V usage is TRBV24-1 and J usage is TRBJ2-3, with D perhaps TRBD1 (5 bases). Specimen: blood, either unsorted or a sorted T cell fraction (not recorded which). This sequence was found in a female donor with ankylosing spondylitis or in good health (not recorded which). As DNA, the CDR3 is TGTGCCACCAGTGATTTCCAGGGTGGTGATACGCAGTATTTT. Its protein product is CATSDFQGGDTQYF.